Below are 21 T cell receptor beta chains sequenced from a single sample in a study of blood T cell repertoires in COVID-19. Profiling relied on immunoSEQ multiplex PCR, and the TCRdb table lists in-frame clones only, not all of them. This table has fewer than 200,000 clones, approximately 82% appearing once. The sample comprised PBMCs or T cells enriched from blood (not recorded which). The receptors originated from a woman between 45 and 60 years old who had recovered from COVID-19.

The chain carries TRBV19 and TRBJ2-1; a weak D match, TRBD1 (5 bases). CDR3 length equals 11 residues. The V and J ends lost 5 bases and 15 bases respectively, with 14 bases between them. Per germline, CDR1 LNHDA and CDR2 SQIVND (reference sequence). The CDR3 loop reads CASSVQGVPFF. For the CDR3, the DNA is TGTGCCAGTAGTGTTCAGGGTGTGCCGTTCTTC.

This chain connects TRBV3-1 (or the pseudogene TRBV3-2) to TRBJ1-3; 8 bases are a match to TRBD1. Germline CDR1 reads LGHDT; CDR2 reads YNNKEL (reference sequence). The trim removed 4 bases at V and 0 bases at J, leaving 8 bases unmatched. This CDR3 has 17 amino acids. CDR3 bases: TGTGCCAGCAGCCGTACGGCAGGGGGCAACTCTGGAAACACCATATATTTT. Translating it yields CASSRTAGGNSGNTIYF.

The rearrangement joins TRBV30 to TRBJ1-5; possibly TRBD1 for D (5 bases). The ends were cut back, 3 bases at V and 4 bases at J, with 10 bases in the middle. The germline gives CDR1 GTSNPN, CDR2 SVGIG (reference sequence). The CDR3 runs to 13 residues. Here the CDR3 DNA reads TGTGCCTGGAGCGGGGGACCTAATCAGCCCCAGCATTTT. Translation: CAWSGGPNQPQHF.

The chain uses TRBV10-3 and TRBJ2-2; possible D gene TRBD1, 6 bases. The V and J ends lost 6 bases and 3 bases respectively, with 20 bases between them. Looked up from germline, CDR1 is ENHRY and CDR2 is SYGVKD. The CDR3 has 17 amino acids. CDR3 sequence (DNA): TGTGCCATCAGGGTGACAGGCCTCGCCGGAGACACCGGGGAGCTGTTTTTT. Translating it yields CAIRVTGLAGDTGELFF.

J is TRBJ1-1 and V is TRBV6-5, with unresolved D. The germline V and J ends were trimmed by 7 bases and 3 bases, with 12 bases remaining between them. In germline, CDR1 is MNHEY, CDR2 SVGAGI. The CDR3 consists of 13 residues. This chain's CDR3 is CASMGGYYTEAFF. The CDR3 DNA is TGTGCCAGCATGGGAGGGTATTACACTGAAGCTTTCTTT.

The rearrangement uses TRBV15 and TRBJ2-1; 12 nucleotides match TRBD2. The CDR3 spans 21 residues. Trimming at V came to 0 bases and at J to 2 bases, leaving 14 bases not matched to a gene. CDR1 and CDR2 from the germline V gene are LNHNV and YYDKDF (reference sequence). The CDR3 protein is CATSREKGGTSGSTPYNEQFF. Written as DNA, the CDR3 is TGTGCCACCAGCAGAGAGAAGGGCGGGACTAGCGGGTCCACCCCCTACAATGAGCAGTTCTTC.

This clone was seen a few times. The V and J genes are TRBV2 and TRBJ2-7, with TRBD2 matching 9 bases. Germline V gene sequence: CDR1 SNHLY, CDR2 FYNNEI. V trimming: 9 bases; J trimming: 4 bases; junction bases outside the gene matches: 4. CDR3 size: 12 residues. The CDR3 is CASSGSFYEQYV. The CDR3 DNA reads TGTGCCAGTAGCGGGAGCTTTTACGAGCAGTACGTC.

This rearrangement joins TRBV10-1 to TRBJ2-7, with TRBD1 identical over 9 bases. CDR3 length: 15 amino acids. With V trimmed by 9 bases and J by 2 bases, 11 bases remained unmatched. Germline loops: CDR1 WNHNN, CDR2 SYGVQD (reference sequence). DNA for the CDR3: TGCGCCAGGTTCCTTACAGGGGGCATCGCCTACGAGCAGTACGTC. It codes for CARFLTGGIAYEQYV.

V is TRBV5-1 and J is TRBJ1-2; D gene ambiguous. Germline V gene data show CDR1 as SGHRS and CDR2 as YFSETQ. V lost 0 bases to trimming and J lost 0 bases, with 9 bases between them. The CDR3 runs to 15 residues. The CDR3 reads CASSLAPGSNYGYTF. The DNA of the CDR3 is TGCGCCAGCAGCTTGGCGCCAGGTTCTAACTATGGCTACACCTTC.

The chain combines TRBV30 with TRBJ2-7; 7 bases map to TRBD2. From germline, CDR1 is GTSNPN and CDR2 SVGIG (reference sequence). This CDR3 is built from 13 residues. V shed 2 bases and J 3 bases; nucleotides not matched to a gene: 4. The CDR3 DNA sequence: TGTGCCTGGAGTCCACGGGGGGTCTACGAGCAGTACGTC. Amino acid sequence: CAWSPRGVYEQYV.

This sequence joins TRBV2 and TRBJ1-5; a possible D gene is TRBD1 (5 bases). The CDR3 loop spans 15 amino acids. V shed 2 bases and J shed 4 bases, with 12 bases lying between them. CDR1 and CDR2 (germline): SNHLY, FYNNEI. The DNA for the CDR3 is TGTGCCAGCAGTGAACGGCCGAGACAGAATCAGCCCCAGCATTTT. Its protein is CASSERPRQNQPQHF.

This clone appeared a single time. This chain joins TRBV5-1 and TRBJ2-2, with D tentatively TRBD1 (6 bases). The V and J ends lost 4 bases and 5 bases respectively, with 15 bases between them. The CDR3 totals 15 residues. CDR1 is SGHRS, CDR2 YFSETQ, per germline. DNA of the CDR3: TGCGCCAGCAGCGTAACCGGGACAAATACCGGGGAGCTGTTTTTT. Translation gives CASSVTGTNTGELFF.

In this sample, this clone turned up a few times. This chain connects TRBV5-5 to TRBJ2-5; TRBD2 might be the D (5 bases). Germline values: CDR1 SGHKS, CDR2 YYEKEE (reference sequence). The CDR3 loop spans 12 amino acids. V was trimmed by 4 bases and J by 5 bases, leaving 9 bases between them. In DNA form, the CDR3 reads TGTGCCAGCAGCCCCAGAGGGGAGACCCAGTACTTC. Translated, it gives CASSPRGETQYF. The whole variable domain, remainder taken from reference TRBV5-5 and TRBJ2-5, is DAGVTQSPTHLIKTRGQQVTLRCSPISGHKSVSWYQQVLGQGPQFIFQYYEKEERGRGNFPDRFSARQFPNYSSELNVNALLLGDSALYLCASSPRGETQYFGPGTRLLVL.

The chain links TRBV6-6 to TRBJ1-5; 7 bases are a match to TRBD1. Germline trimming cut 5 bases from V and 2 bases from J; bases unmatched to any gene: 3. The CDR3 runs 14 residues. Germline V gene sequence: CDR1 MNHNY, CDR2 SVGAGI (reference sequence). Written as DNA, the CDR3 is TGTGCCAGCAGTCCTGGACAGGGCAATCAGCCCCAGCATTTT. This gives the protein CASSPGQGNQPQHF.

The chain carries TRBV28 and TRBJ1-1; D remains unclear. V was shortened by 3 bases and J by 5 bases, with 10 bases between the two germline ends. CDR3 length: 13 residues. From germline, CDR1 is MDHEN and CDR2 SYDVKM. CDR3 nucleotide sequence: TGTGCCAGCAGTTTCGCGGGTGGGACTGAAGCTTTCTTT. This translates into CASSFAGGTEAFF.

This clone was found once. The chain employs TRBV6-5 and TRBJ2-1; tentatively, D is TRBD1 (6 bases). The CDR3 runs 15 residues. Per germline, CDR1 MNHEY and CDR2 SVGAGI. V lost 5 bases and J 0 bases, leaving 11 bases between the germline ends. The CDR3 bases are TGTGCCAGCAGTCAGGGGTATAGCTCCTACAATGAGCAGTTCTTC. It yields the protein CASSQGYSSYNEQFF.

This clone was counted between two and nine times. The chain is built from TRBV7-9 and TRBJ1-2; D unresolved. The CDR3 runs to 13 residues. V lost 1 base and J lost 7, with 10 bases in between. Germline CDR1 is SEHNR and CDR2 is FQNEAQ (reference sequence). This chain's CDR3 is CASSLENGGGYTF. The CDR3 DNA reads as TGTGCCAGCAGCTTAGAGAACGGCGGTGGCTACACCTTC.

The chain employs TRBV19 and TRBJ2-1; no definite D call. With 1 base removed from V and 7 bases from J, the gap between germline ends came to 8 bases. Per germline, CDR1 LNHDA and CDR2 SQIVND (reference sequence). The CDR3 totals 13 residues. CDR3 region: CASSIVSWNEQFF. CDR3 bases: TGTGCCAGTAGTATAGTCAGTTGGAATGAGCAGTTCTTC.

V usage is TRBV7-9 and J usage is TRBJ1-1; a weak D match, TRBD1 (5 bases). CDR1 and CDR2 from the germline V gene are SEHNR and FQNEAQ (reference sequence). There are 15 residues in the CDR3. The V gene lost 5 bases and the J gene lost 2 bases, with 15 bases spanning the gap. In nucleotides, the CDR3 is TGTGCCAGCAGCGGCGGCGGGGCCGCAAACACTGAAGCTTTCTTT. Its protein is CASSGGGAANTEAFF.

V is TRBV7-2 and J is TRBJ2-2, with D possibly TRBD1 on 5 matching bases. The germline gives CDR1 SGHTA, CDR2 FQGNSA. With 1 base removed from V and 5 bases from J, the gap between germline ends came to 14 bases. The CDR3 sequence is 16 residues long. The CDR3 DNA reads TGTGCCAGCAGCTTAGGCGCTCTCAGGGCTACCGGGGAGCTGTTTTTT. Translating it yields CASSLGALRATGELFF.

The chain couples TRBV3-1 (or the pseudogene TRBV3-2) to TRBJ1-6; possible D gene TRBD1, 5 bases. The CDR3 is 16 amino acids. Deletions cut 3 bases from V and 7 bases from J, with 16 bases between. Germline values: CDR1 LGHDT, CDR2 YNNKEL (reference sequence). This CDR3 reads CASSQGPAVRNSPLHF. CDR3 DNA: TGTGCCAGCAGCCAGGGGCCGGCGGTCCGGAATTCACCCCTCCACTTT.